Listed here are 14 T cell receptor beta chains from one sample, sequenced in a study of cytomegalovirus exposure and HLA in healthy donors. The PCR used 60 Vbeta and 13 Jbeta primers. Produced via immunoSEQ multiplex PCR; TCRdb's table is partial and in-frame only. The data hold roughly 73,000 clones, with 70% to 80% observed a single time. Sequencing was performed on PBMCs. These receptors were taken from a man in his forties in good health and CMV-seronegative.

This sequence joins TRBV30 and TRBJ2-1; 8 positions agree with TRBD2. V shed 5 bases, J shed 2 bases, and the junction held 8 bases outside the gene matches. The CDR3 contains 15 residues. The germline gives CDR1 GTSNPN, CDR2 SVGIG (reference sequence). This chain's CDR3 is CAWAGGALTYNEQFF. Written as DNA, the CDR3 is TGTGCCTGGGCCGGGGGGGCCTTGACCTACAATGAGCAGTTCTTC. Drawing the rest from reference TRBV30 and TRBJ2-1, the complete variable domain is SQTIHQWPATLVQPVGSPLSLECTVEGTSNPNLYWYRQAAGRGLQLLFYSVGIGQISSEVPQNLSASRPQDRQFILSSKKLLLSDSGFYLCAWAGGALTYNEQFFGPGTRLTVL.

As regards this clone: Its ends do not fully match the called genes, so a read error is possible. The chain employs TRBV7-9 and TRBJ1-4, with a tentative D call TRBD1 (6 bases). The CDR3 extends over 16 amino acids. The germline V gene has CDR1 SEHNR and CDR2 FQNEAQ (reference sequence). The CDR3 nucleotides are TGTGCCAGCAGCCCGGATGTATCAACAACCGGACAGCCCCCAGTTTTT. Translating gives CASSPDVSTTGQPPVF. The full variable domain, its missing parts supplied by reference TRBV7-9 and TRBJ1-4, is DTGVSQNPRHKITKRGQNVTFRCDPISEHNRLYWYRQTLGQGPEFLTYFQNEAQLEKSRLLSDRFSAERPKGSFSTLEIQRTEQGDSAMYLCASSPDVSTTGQPPVFGSGTQLSVL.

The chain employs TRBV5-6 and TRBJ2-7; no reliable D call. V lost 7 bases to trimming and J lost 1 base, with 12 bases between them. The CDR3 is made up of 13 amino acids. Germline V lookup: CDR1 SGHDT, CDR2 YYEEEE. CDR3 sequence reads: CASARPNSYEQYF. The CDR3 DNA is TGTGCCAGCGCGCGGCCGAATTCCTACGAGCAGTACTTC.

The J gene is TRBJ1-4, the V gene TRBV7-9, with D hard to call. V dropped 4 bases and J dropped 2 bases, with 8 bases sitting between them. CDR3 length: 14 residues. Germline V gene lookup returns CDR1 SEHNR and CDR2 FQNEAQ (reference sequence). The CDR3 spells CASSSGITNEKLFF. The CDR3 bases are TGTGCCAGCAGCTCCGGGATCACTAATGAAAAACTGTTTTTT. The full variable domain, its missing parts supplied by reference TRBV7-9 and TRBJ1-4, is DTGVSQNPRHKITKRGQNVTFRCDPISEHNRLYWYRQTLGQGPEFLTYFQNEAQLEKSRLLSDRFSAERPKGSFSTLEIQRTEQGDSAMYLCASSSGITNEKLFFGSGTQLSVL.

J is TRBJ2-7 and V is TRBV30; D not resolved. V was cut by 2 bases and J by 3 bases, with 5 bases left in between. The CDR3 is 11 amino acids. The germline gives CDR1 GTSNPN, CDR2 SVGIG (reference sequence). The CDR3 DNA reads TGTGCCTGGAGTACAAGCTACGAGCAGTACTTC. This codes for CAWSTSYEQYF.

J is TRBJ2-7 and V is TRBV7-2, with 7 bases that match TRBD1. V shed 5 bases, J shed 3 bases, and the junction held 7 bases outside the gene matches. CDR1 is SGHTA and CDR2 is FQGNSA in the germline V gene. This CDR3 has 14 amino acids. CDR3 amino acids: CASSLDRDSYEQYF. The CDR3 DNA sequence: TGTGCCAGCAGCCTAGACAGGGACAGCTACGAGCAGTACTTC.

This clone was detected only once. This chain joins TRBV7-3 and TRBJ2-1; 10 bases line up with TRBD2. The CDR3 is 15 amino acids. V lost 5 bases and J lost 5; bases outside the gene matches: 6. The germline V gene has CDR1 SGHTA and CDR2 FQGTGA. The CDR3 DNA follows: TGTGCCAGCAGCATATTAGCGGGAGGCGACAATGAGCAGTTCTTC. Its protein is CASSILAGGDNEQFF.

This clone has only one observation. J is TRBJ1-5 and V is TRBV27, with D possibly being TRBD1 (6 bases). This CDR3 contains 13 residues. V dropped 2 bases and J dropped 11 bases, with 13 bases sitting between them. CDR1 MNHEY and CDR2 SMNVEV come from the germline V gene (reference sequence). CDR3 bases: TGTGCCAGCAGTTTACAGGGGCCGGAGTCCCAGCATTTT. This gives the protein CASSLQGPESQHF.

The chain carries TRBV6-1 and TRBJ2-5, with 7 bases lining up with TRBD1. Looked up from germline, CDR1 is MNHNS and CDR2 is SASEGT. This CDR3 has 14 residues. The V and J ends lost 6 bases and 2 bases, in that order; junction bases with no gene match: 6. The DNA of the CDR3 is TGTGCCAGCAGAACCGGGACAGCACAAGAGACCCAGTACTTC. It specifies CASRTGTAQETQYF.

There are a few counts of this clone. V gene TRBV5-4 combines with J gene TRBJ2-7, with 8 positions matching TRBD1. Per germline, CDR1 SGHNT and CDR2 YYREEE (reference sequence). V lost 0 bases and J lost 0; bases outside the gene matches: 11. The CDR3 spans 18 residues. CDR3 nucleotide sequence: TGTGCCAGCAGCTTGGCAGGTGGTGGACAGGGCGTCTCCTACGAGCAGTACTTC. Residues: CASSLAGGGQGVSYEQYF.

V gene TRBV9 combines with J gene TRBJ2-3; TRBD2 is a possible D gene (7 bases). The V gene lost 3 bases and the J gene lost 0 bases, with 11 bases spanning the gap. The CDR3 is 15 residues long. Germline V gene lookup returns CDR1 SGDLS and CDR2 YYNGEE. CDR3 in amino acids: CASSESGTSTDTQYF. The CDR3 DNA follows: TGTGCCAGCAGCGAGAGCGGGACAAGCACAGATACGCAGTATTTT.

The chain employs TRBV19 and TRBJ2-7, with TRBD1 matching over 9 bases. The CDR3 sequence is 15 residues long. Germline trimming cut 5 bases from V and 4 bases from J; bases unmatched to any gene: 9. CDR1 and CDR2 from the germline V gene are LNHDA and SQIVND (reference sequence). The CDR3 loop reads CASSWGTGSTYEQYF. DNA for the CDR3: TGTGCCAGTAGTTGGGGGACAGGGAGCACATACGAGCAGTACTTC.

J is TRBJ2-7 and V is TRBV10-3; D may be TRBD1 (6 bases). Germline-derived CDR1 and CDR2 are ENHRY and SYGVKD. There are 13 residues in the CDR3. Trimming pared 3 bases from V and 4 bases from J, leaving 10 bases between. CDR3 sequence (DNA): TGTGCCATCAGTGAATGGGGGCAGTACGAGCAGTACTTC. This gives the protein CAISEWGQYEQYF.

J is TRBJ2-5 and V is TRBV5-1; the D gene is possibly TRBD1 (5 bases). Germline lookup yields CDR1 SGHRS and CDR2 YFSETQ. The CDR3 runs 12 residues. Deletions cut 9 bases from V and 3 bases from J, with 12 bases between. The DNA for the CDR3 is TGCGCCACCTACGACAGTAAAGAGACCCAGTACTTC. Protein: CATYDSKETQYF.